The 5 T cell receptor beta chains listed next were all sequenced from one sample in a study of T-cell reconstitution after alpha-beta-depleted transplantation in children. Unique molecular identifiers were incorporated when the TCRbeta library was constructed. TCRdb analysed the PCR reads with MiXCR anew, one entry per CDR3 protein. The table records some 310,000 distinct CDR3 sequences, around 25% of them present only once. The sample in question was PBMCs, mostly from graft donor cells, obtained 180 days after TCRalphabeta/CD19-depleted stem cell transplant. Every receptor here comes from a male patient between 10 and 17 years old who had a stem cell transplant for acute lymphoblastic leukemia, so the T cells may come from the graft donor.

This clonotype was observed a handful of times. The chain recombines TRBV6-5 with TRBJ1-3; D may be TRBD1 (5 bases). The germline V gene encodes CDR1 MNHEY and CDR2 SVGAGI. The CDR3 covers 15 residues. The V and J ends lost 2 bases and 2 bases respectively, with 10 bases between them. CDR3 DNA sequence: TGTGCCAGCAGTTACCAAGGGGCCCCTGGAAACACCATATATTTT. It encodes CASSYQGAPGNTIYF.

The sample holds a few counts of this clonotype. V and J are TRBV11-1 and TRBJ1-1; D gene ambiguous. Trimming left V 5 bases short and J 1 base short, with 14 bases between. The CDR3 is 15 amino acids. Germline CDR1 reads SGHAT; CDR2 reads FQDESV (reference sequence). The CDR3 is CASSPSHRANTEAFF. CDR3 coding DNA: TGTGCCAGCAGCCCCTCCCACCGGGCGAACACTGAAGCTTTCTTT.

This clonotype has just a few counts. The V gene is TRBV4-1, the J gene TRBJ1-1; D may be TRBD1 (5 bases). Germline V gives CDR1 MGHRA, CDR2 YSYEKL. Trimming cost V 0 bases and J 3 bases, with 8 bases left between them. CDR3 length equals 14 residues. The CDR3 is CASSQEEGYTEAFF. In DNA, the CDR3 is TGCGCCAGCAGCCAAGAGGAGGGGTACACTGAAGCTTTCTTT.

This clonotype was detected many times. The chain combines TRBV6-1 with TRBJ1-5, with 7 bases identical to TRBD1. Germline loops: CDR1 MNHNS, CDR2 SASEGT. This CDR3 region has 15 residues. V was clipped by 6 bases and J by 9 bases; unmatched bases: 14. Here the CDR3 DNA reads TGTGCCAGCAGCCGCGACAGGGCAGACTTTTGGCCCCAGCATTTT. Translation: CASSRDRADFWPQHF.

V and J are TRBV7-9 and TRBJ2-2; TRBD2 matches at 7 bases. The trim removed 4 bases at V and 4 bases at J, leaving 3 bases unmatched. Germline assignment: CDR1 SEHNR and CDR2 FQNEAQ (reference sequence). The CDR3 spans 14 residues. CDR3 in DNA: TGTGCCAGCAGCTCGACTAGCTCCACCGGGGAGCTGTTTTTT. As protein: CASSSTSSTGELFF.